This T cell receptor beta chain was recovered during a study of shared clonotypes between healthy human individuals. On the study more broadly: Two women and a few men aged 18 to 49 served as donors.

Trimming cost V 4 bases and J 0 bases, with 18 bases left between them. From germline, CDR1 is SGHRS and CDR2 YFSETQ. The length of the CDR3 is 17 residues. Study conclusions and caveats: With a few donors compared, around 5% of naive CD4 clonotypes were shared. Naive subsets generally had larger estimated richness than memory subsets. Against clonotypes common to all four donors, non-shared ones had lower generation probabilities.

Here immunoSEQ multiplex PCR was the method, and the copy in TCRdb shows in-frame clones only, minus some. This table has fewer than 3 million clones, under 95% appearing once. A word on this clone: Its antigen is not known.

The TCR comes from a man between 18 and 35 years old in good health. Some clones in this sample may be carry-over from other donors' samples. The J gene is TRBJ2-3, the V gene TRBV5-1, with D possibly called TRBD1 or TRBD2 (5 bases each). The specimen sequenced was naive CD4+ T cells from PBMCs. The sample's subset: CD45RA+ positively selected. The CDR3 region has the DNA TGCGCCAGCAGCGCAGGACCCGGGACGTCGAGCACAGATACGCAGTATTTT. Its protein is CASSAGPGTSSTDTQYF.